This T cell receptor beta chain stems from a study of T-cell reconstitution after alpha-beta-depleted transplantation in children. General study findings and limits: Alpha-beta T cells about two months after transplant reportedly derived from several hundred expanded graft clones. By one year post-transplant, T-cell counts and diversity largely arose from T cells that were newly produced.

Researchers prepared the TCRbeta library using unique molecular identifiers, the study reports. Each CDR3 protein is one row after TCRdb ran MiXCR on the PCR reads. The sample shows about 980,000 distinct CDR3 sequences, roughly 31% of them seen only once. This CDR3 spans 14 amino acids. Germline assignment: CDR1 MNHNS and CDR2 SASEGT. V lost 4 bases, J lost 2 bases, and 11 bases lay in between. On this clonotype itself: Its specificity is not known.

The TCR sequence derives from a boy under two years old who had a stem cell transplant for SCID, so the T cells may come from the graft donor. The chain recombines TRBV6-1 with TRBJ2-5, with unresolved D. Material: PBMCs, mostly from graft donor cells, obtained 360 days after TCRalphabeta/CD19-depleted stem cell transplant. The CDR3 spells CASSGRRIQETQYF. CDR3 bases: TGTGCCAGCAGTGGGCGACGGATTCAAGAGACCCAGTACTTC.